The present entry profiles one T cell receptor beta chain with its context. Its antigen remains unidentified. Germline V lookup: CDR1 SGHNT, CDR2 YENEEA. This CDR3 contains 18 residues. V shed 0 bases, J shed 7 bases, and the junction held 16 bases outside the gene matches. Here immunoSEQ multiplex PCR was the method, and the copy in TCRdb shows in-frame clones only, minus some. The repertoire consists of several thousand clones, with roughly a fifth occurring once and the leading ten covering 5.5% to 7%. This specimen belongs to a study of T cells in localized non-small cell lung cancer. Whole-study findings and limits: There were a median roughly 62 of the top 100 tumor clones appearing in adjacent lung. Heterogeneity remains possible because sequencing was limited to only one tumor region. Highest T cell clonality was seen in uninvolved adjacent lung, surpassing that measured in tumor.

The sample in question was lung tumor tissue, obtained before any cancer treatment. The receptor comes from a man aged 18 to 55 with stage II lung adenocarcinoma. V and J are TRBV11-3 and TRBJ2-5; 8 bases line up with TRBD2. The CDR3, as DNA: TGTGCCAGCAGCTTAGAGGGGGGGACTAGGGCCCGGGGAGGGACCCAGTACTTC. Translated: CASSLEGGTRARGGTQYF.